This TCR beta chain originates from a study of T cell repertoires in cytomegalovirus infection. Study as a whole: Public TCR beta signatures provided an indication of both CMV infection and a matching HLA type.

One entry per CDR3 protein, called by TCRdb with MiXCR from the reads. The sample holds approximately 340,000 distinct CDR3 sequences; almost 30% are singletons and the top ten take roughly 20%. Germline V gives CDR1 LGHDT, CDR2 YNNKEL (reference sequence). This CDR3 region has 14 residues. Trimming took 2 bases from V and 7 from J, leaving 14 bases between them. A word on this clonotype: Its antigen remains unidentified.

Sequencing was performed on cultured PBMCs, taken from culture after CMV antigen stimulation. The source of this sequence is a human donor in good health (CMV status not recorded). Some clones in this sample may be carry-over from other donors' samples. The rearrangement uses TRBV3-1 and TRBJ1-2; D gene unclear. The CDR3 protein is CASSQIGFRIGYTF. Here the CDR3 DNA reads TGTGCCAGCAGCCAAATTGGGTTCCGTATTGGCTACACCTTC.